The 23 T cell receptor beta chains given below trace back to one sample, sequenced in a study of beta chain features in type 1 diabetes. cDNA synthesis used the whole RNA isolate, giving expressed TCRB sequences. The data were produced by immunoSEQ multiplex PCR, yet TCRdb's version contains in-frame clones alone and is incomplete. The sample has hundreds of thousands of clones, over 7.5% seen once; the top ten hold 0.03% to 0.04%. The specimen was naive CD4+ T cells from blood. These receptors were collected from a woman in her late teens or twenties in good health.

The V gene is TRBV7-9, the J gene TRBJ2-7, with D maybe TRBD1 (5 bases). Trimming cost V 2 bases and J 1 base, with 12 bases left between them. The CDR3 totals 15 residues. The germline gives CDR1 SEHNR, CDR2 FQNEAQ (reference sequence). As DNA, the CDR3 is TGTGCCAGCAGCTTACGGTCAGGGCAATCCTACGAGCAGTACTTC. It specifies CASSLRSGQSYEQYF.

This clone was detected a few times. The chain has TRBV6-1 and TRBJ1-2; 7 positions match TRBD1. CDR3 length: 14 residues. Germline V gives CDR1 MNHNS, CDR2 SASEGT. V lost 4 bases and J lost 4; bases outside the gene matches: 6. The DNA of the CDR3 is TGTGCCAGCAGTGGAACAGGGGTACCCTATGGCTACACCTTC. It is translated as CASSGTGVPYGYTF.

This clone has ten or more counts. This chain joins TRBV4-2 and TRBJ1-1, with 9 bases that match TRBD1. Unmatched junction bases numbered 1, after V lost 2 bases and J lost 0 bases. The germline CDR1 and CDR2 sequences are LGHNA and YNFKEQ. The CDR3 runs 15 residues. This CDR3 is CASSQRDRVNTEAFF. The CDR3 DNA follows: TGTGCCAGCAGCCAACGGGACAGGGTGAACACTGAAGCTTTCTTT.

This clone was counted between two and nine times. The chain employs TRBV6-1 and TRBJ2-3; 10 positions match TRBD2. The CDR3 spans 15 residues. CDR1 MNHNS and CDR2 SASEGT come from the germline V gene. Losses at the gene ends were 3 bases for V and 3 bases for J; bases not matched to a gene: 3. The CDR3 DNA follows: TGTGCCAGCAGTGACAGCGGGAGGGCTACAGATACGCAGTATTTT. It translates to CASSDSGRATDTQYF.

This chain connects TRBV7-3 to TRBJ2-3, with 9 bases lining up with TRBD2. Losses at the gene ends were 3 bases for V and 4 bases for J; bases not matched to a gene: 2. The CDR3 extends over 14 amino acids. Germline values: CDR1 SGHTA, CDR2 FQGTGA. The CDR3 DNA reads TGTGCCAGCAGCTTGGGACTAGCTGCAGATACGCAGTATTTT. Encoded protein: CASSLGLAADTQYF.

This clone has a handful of counts. The chain combines TRBV7-9 with TRBJ2-7; 11 positions match TRBD2. V lost 6 bases and J lost 6; bases outside the gene matches: 10. This CDR3 comprises 15 residues. The germline gives CDR1 SEHNR, CDR2 FQNEAQ (reference sequence). The CDR3 region has the DNA TGTGCCAGCAGTCCTTTAGCGGGGGGGCTCGGCGAGCAGTACTTC. This encodes CASSPLAGGLGEQYF.

This clone was observed a few times. This CDR3 is CASSLRDTPIFNEQFF. CDR3 in DNA: TGTGCCAGCAGCTTACGGGACACGCCGATCTTCAATGAGCAGTTCTTC. The chain employs TRBV11-2 and TRBJ2-1, with D possibly matching TRBD1 (6 bases). From germline, CDR1 is SGHAT and CDR2 FQNNGV. The CDR3 sequence is 16 residues long. V was pared by 2 bases and J by 6 bases, with 17 bases between.

DNA of the CDR3: TGTGCCAGCAGTATGGACAGTCTCGGGTATAGCAATCAGCCCCAGCATTTT. It yields the protein CASSMDSLGYSNQPQHF. This chain links TRBV28 with TRBJ1-5, with D possibly being TRBD1 (6 bases). Trimming removed 5 bases at V and 0 bases at J, with 17 bases between. CDR3 size: 17 residues. Germline values: CDR1 MDHEN, CDR2 SYDVKM.

The chain links TRBV30 to TRBJ2-1, with 10 bases lining up with TRBD2. This CDR3 contains 16 residues. Looked up from germline, CDR1 is GTSNPN and CDR2 is SVGIG (reference sequence). Germline trimming cut 0 bases from V and 5 bases from J; bases unmatched to any gene: 7. CDR3 sequence reads: CAWSVRLGLANNEQFF. The DNA for the CDR3 is TGTGCCTGGAGTGTACGTTTGGGACTAGCGAACAATGAGCAGTTCTTC.

In its sample, this clone was seen a few times. Other DNA sequences of this sample code for an identical CDR3. This chain uses TRBV5-1 with TRBJ2-5; D is perhaps TRBD1 (6 bases). The germline gives CDR1 SGHRS, CDR2 YFSETQ. This CDR3 spans 15 amino acids. Trimming pared 0 bases from V and 3 bases from J, leaving 12 bases between. This CDR3 reads CASSLDVQGKETQYF. In DNA, the CDR3 is TGCGCCAGCAGCTTGGATGTACAGGGTAAAGAGACCCAGTACTTC.

This chain joins TRBV5-1 and TRBJ1-6, with TRBD1 matching 7 bases. This CDR3 is built from 14 residues. With 0 bases clipped from V and 9 bases from J, the junction kept 3 bases outside the gene matches. Germline V gene data show CDR1 as SGHRS and CDR2 as YFSETQ. CDR3 region: CASSLGQGSSPLHF. DNA of the CDR3: TGCGCCAGCAGCTTGGGACAGGGTAGTTCACCCCTCCACTTT.

This clone turned up a few times. The gene calls are TRBV11-3 and TRBJ1-5; 8 positions match TRBD1. The ends lost 6 bases at V and 1 base at J; junction bases unmatched: 5. Germline V lookup: CDR1 SGHNT, CDR2 YENEEA. This CDR3 is 15 amino acids long. The CDR3 DNA reads as TGTGCCAGCAGTTCGGACAGGGAGAGCAATCAGCCCCAGCATTTT. Protein sequence: CASSSDRESNQPQHF.

There are a few counts of this clone. The chain has TRBV18 and TRBJ1-1; no firm D call. Germline V gene lookup returns CDR1 KGHSH and CDR2 LQKENI. The CDR3 is made up of 13 amino acids. V lost 2 bases and J 1 base, leaving 5 bases between the germline ends. CDR3 sequence reads: CASSPVANTEAFF. The CDR3 DNA follows: TGTGCCAGCTCACCAGTGGCGAACACTGAAGCTTTCTTT.

V is TRBV5-1 and J is TRBJ2-1; 9 positions match TRBD2. The CDR3 contains 16 residues. Germline V gene lookup returns CDR1 SGHRS and CDR2 YFSETQ. V lost 0 bases, J lost 3 bases, and 4 bases stayed unmatched. The CDR3 here is CASSLGLAGIYNEQFF. The CDR3 DNA reads as TGCGCCAGCAGCTTGGGCCTAGCGGGAATCTACAATGAGCAGTTCTTC.

This chain joins TRBV27 and TRBJ2-7; 9 bases are shared with TRBD1. CDR1 MNHEY and CDR2 SMNVEV come from the germline V gene (reference sequence). The V and J ends lost 3 bases and 6 bases, in that order; junction bases with no gene match: 6. The CDR3 is 14 amino acids. The CDR3 protein is CASSFRTGAGEQYF. The CDR3 DNA is TGTGCCAGCAGTTTCCGGACAGGGGCGGGCGAGCAGTACTTC.

J is TRBJ2-5 and V is TRBV4-2; no clear D gene. The J call is in doubt because the DNA end fits TRBJ2-7 better. From germline, CDR1 is LGHNA and CDR2 YNFKEQ. CDR3 length equals 15 residues. The CDR3 sequence is CASSQDFVSSYEQYF. The CDR3 nucleotides read TGTGCCAGCAGCCAAGATTTCGTGAGCTCCTACGAGCAGTACTTC.

Notes on this clone: The sample carries other DNA sequences with the same CDR3. V is TRBV28 and J is TRBJ1-6; D ambiguous. This CDR3 region has 13 residues. Trimming took 3 bases from V and 6 from J, leaving 6 bases between them. Germline lookup yields CDR1 MDHEN and CDR2 SYDVKM. The CDR3 reads CASSFRGNSPLHF. Here the CDR3 DNA reads TGTGCCAGCAGTTTTCGGGGTAATTCACCCCTCCACTTT.

This chain links TRBV6-1 with TRBJ1-1, with 10 bases identical to TRBD1. V was clipped by 2 bases and J by 5 bases; unmatched bases: 5. The CDR3 consists of 15 residues. Per germline, CDR1 MNHNS and CDR2 SASEGT. The CDR3: CASSEKGQGRTEAFF. In DNA, the CDR3 is TGTGCCAGCAGTGAAAAGGGACAGGGGAGGACTGAAGCTTTCTTT.

This clone was counted a few times. The gene calls are TRBV10-3 and TRBJ1-1; D not certain. This CDR3 region has 14 residues. Trimming shortened V by 6 bases and J by 0 bases, and 11 bases separated the two germline ends. Germline CDR1 reads ENHRY; CDR2 reads SYGVKD. The DNA for the CDR3 is TGTGCCATCAGGAACCTCGAGGTGAACACTGAAGCTTTCTTT. As protein: CAIRNLEVNTEAFF.

The gene calls are TRBV6-5 and TRBJ2-7; 7 positions match TRBD1. Germline V gene sequence: CDR1 MNHEY, CDR2 SVGAGI. The junction had 7 bases not matched to a gene; V was cut back by 8 bases and J by 6 bases. This CDR3 region has 12 residues. CDR3 residues: CASRPSGGEQYF. In DNA, the CDR3 is TGTGCCAGCCGCCCGTCAGGGGGCGAGCAGTACTTC.

This clone was counted between two and nine times. The chain links TRBV5-4 to TRBJ1-1; 7 nucleotides line up with TRBD1. This CDR3 comprises 14 residues. Germline values: CDR1 SGHNT, CDR2 YYREEE (reference sequence). The V gene end was trimmed by 5 bases and the J gene end by 1 base; junction bases not matched to a gene: 5. The CDR3 here is CASRVQGTNTEAFF. For the CDR3, the DNA is TGTGCCAGCAGGGTACAGGGGACGAACACTGAAGCTTTCTTT.

This clone was counted only a few times. The chain has TRBV30 and TRBJ1-5, with TRBD1 as a possible D gene (5 bases). The germline gives CDR1 GTSNPN, CDR2 SVGIG (reference sequence). This CDR3 is built from 15 residues. V shed 6 bases and J shed 0 bases, with 15 bases lying between them. CDR3 DNA: TGTGCCTGTTGCTGGGGGGGTGATAGCAATCAGCCCCAGCATTTT. It is translated as CACCWGGDSNQPQHF.

The V call is TRBV5-1, the J call TRBJ2-7, with D maybe TRBD1 (6 bases). V lost 2 bases, J lost 3 bases, and 12 bases lay in between. The CDR3 contains 14 residues. Germline V gene sequence: CDR1 SGHRS, CDR2 YFSETQ. The CDR3 DNA sequence: TGCGCCAGCAGCTTAGGTCAGGGGAACTACGAGCAGTACTTC. Translating gives CASSLGQGNYEQYF.